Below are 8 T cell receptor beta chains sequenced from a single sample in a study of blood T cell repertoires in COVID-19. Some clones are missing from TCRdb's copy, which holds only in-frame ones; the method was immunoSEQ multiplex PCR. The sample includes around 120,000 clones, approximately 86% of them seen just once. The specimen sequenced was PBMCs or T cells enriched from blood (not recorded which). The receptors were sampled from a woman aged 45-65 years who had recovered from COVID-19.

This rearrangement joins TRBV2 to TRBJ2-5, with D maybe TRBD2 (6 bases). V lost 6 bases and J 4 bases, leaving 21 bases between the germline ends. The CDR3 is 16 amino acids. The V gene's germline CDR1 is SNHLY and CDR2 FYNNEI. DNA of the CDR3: TGTGCCAGCAGGCGACCCGAGGGCCCGGGACTAGAGACCCAGTACTTC. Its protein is CASRRPEGPGLETQYF.

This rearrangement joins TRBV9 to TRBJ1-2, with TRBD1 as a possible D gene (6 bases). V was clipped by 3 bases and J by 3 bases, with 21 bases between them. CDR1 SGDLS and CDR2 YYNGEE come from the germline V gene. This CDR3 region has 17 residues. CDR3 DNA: TGTGCCAGCAGCGAACACCTCCACAGGGAAGAAGACTATGGCTACACCTTC. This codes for CASSEHLHREEDYGYTF.

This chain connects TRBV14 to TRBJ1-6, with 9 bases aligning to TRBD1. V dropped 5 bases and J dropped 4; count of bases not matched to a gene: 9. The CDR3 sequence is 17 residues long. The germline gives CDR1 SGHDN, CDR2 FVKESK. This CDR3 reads CASSEKTGGGYNSPLHF. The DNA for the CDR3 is TGTGCCAGCAGCGAGAAAACAGGGGGCGGTTATAATTCACCCCTCCACTTT.

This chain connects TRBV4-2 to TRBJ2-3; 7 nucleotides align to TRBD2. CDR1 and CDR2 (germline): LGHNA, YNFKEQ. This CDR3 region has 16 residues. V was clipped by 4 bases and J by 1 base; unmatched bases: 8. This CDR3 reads CASSPGGLPRTDTQYF. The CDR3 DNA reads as TGTGCCAGCAGCCCCGGGGGACTACCCCGCACAGATACGCAGTATTTT.

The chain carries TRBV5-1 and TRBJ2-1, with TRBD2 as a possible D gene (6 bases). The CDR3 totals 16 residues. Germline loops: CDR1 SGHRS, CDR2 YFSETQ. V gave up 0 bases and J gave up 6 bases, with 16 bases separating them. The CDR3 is CASSLGGDWAGNEQFF. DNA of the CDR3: TGCGCCAGCAGCTTGGGCGGGGACTGGGCAGGCAATGAGCAGTTCTTC.

The CDR3 loop is CASSARRETSYEQYF. The CDR3 region has the DNA TGTGCCAGCAGCGCAAGGCGGGAGACTTCCTACGAGCAGTACTTC. This chain uses TRBV27 with TRBJ2-7, with TRBD2 identical over 7 bases. J was trimmed by 1 base and V by 6 bases; bases with no gene match: 9. Germline V lookup: CDR1 MNHEY, CDR2 SMNVEV (reference sequence). This CDR3 contains 15 residues.

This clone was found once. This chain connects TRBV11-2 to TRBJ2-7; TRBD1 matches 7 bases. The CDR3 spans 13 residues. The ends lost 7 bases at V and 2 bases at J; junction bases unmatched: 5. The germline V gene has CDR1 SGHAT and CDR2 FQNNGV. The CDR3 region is CASMTGLPYEQYF. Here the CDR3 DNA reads TGTGCCAGCATGACAGGGCTCCCCTACGAGCAGTACTTC.

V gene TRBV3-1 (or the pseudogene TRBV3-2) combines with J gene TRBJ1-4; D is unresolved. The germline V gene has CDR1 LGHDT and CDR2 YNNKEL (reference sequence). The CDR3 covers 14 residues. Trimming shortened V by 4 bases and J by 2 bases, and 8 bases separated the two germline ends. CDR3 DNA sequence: TGTGCCAGCAGCCCCCACGGGACTAATGAAAAACTGTTTTTT. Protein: CASSPHGTNEKLFF.